The 3 T cell receptor beta chains in this list originate from one sample, sequenced in a study of T cell changes during pregnancy in multiple sclerosis. TCRdb keeps only in-frame clones here, not all; method: immunoSEQ multiplex PCR. The sample yields some 41,000 clones, roughly nine tenths seen once. This material consisted of CD4+ T cells from peripheral blood mononuclear cells, taken after pregnancy. The receptors were sampled from a female donor with multiple sclerosis, enrolled in a pregnancy study.

The gene calls are TRBV19 and TRBJ1-5, with 7 bases matching TRBD1. The CDR3 is 14 residues long. From germline, CDR1 is LNHDA and CDR2 SQIVND (reference sequence). Trimming removed 5 bases from V and 2 bases from J; junction bases left unmatched: 3. CDR3 protein: CASSFQGGNQPQHF. Written as DNA, the CDR3 is TGTGCCAGTAGTTTCCAGGGGGGCAATCAGCCCCAGCATTTT.

The chain has TRBV7-7 and TRBJ2-3; TRBD2 is a possible D gene (5 bases). The CDR3 spans 15 residues. V was cut by 6 bases and J by 2 bases, with 15 bases left in between. Germline CDR1 and CDR2: SSHAT and FNYEAQ (reference sequence). In DNA, the CDR3 is TGTGCCAGCAGTCGTAACCCGGGAACCACAGATACGCAGTATTTT. Protein sequence: CASSRNPGTTDTQYF.

V is TRBV19 and J is TRBJ2-2; 14 positions match TRBD2. The J segment lost 3 bases and the V segment lost 6 bases, leaving 6 bases of the junction unmatched. The CDR3 has 17 residues. Per germline, CDR1 LNHDA and CDR2 SQIVND (reference sequence). The CDR3 bases are TGTGCCAGTAGAATGGGACTAGCGGGAGTGTACACCGGGGAGCTGTTTTTT. Its protein is CASRMGLAGVYTGELFF.